The 31 T cell receptor beta chains reported below all come from one sample, sequenced in a study of vaccination and CD4 T cells after COVID-19. Treatment reported: approximately 9-day PBMC culture with coronavirus spike peptide pools or control peptides (ViraFEST assay). Sequenced with the Oncomine TCR Beta short-read assay was DNA taken from cultured CD4+ T cells. TCRdb fed the PCR reads into MiXCR, producing one record per CDR3 protein. The sample carries fewer than 6,500 distinct CDR3 sequences, under 60% recorded once. Their antigens remain unidentified. Sequences were obtained from CD4+ T cells from blood, cultured in vitro. The source of these receptors is a human donor who had recovered from COVID-19.

The table lists this clonotype with a few counts. CDR3 loop: CASSLQGEKLFF. CDR3 nucleotide sequence: TGTGCCAGCAGCTTACAGGGGGAAAAACTGTTTTTT. The genes are TRBV12-3 or TRBV12-4 and TRBJ1-4; 7 positions match TRBD1. The CDR3 extends over 12 amino acids. With 6 bases clipped from V and 8 bases from J, the junction kept 3 bases outside the gene matches.

This chain links TRBV19 with TRBJ1-2; D is undetermined. This CDR3 has 14 amino acids. Looked up from germline, CDR1 is LNHDA and CDR2 is SQIVND (reference sequence). Deletions cut 6 bases from V and 5 bases from J, with 16 bases between. The CDR3 reads CASSPGRIPYGYTF. CDR3 DNA sequence: TGTGCCAGTAGCCCGGGCCGAATTCCTTATGGCTACACCTTC.

This clonotype was picked up a small number of times. The CDR3 region has the DNA TGTGCCAGCAGCCCGAGACAGGGGGCCGCAGAGACCCAGTACTTC. Residues: CASSPRQGAAETQYF. J is TRBJ2-5 and V is TRBV11-3; 10 positions agree with TRBD1. V was clipped by 5 bases and J by 4 bases; unmatched bases: 7. Germline V gene lookup returns CDR1 SGHNT and CDR2 YENEEA. The CDR3 has 15 amino acids.

This clonotype was observed a handful of times. The chain employs TRBV6-1 and TRBJ1-6; D is unresolved. The CDR3 runs to 16 residues. CDR1 MNHNS and CDR2 SASEGT come from the germline V gene. V lost 4 bases and J lost 5, with 15 bases in between. The CDR3 DNA sequence: TGTGCCAGCAGTGGCACTACCGGGAGCAATAATTCACCCCTCCACTTT. Translation gives CASSGTTGSNNSPLHF.

In this sample, this clonotype turned up a few times. V gene TRBV24-1 combines with J gene TRBJ2-5, with 11 bases lining up with TRBD1. The V gene's germline CDR1 is KGHDR and CDR2 SFDVKD. V was clipped by 9 bases and J by 3 bases; unmatched bases: 5. This CDR3 spans 14 amino acids. The CDR3, as DNA: TGTGCCACCTGGAAGGGACAGGGGGAAGAGACCCAGTACTTC. This codes for CATWKGQGEETQYF.

V and J are TRBV30 and TRBJ2-3, with TRBD2 matching 8 bases. The germline V gene has CDR1 GTSNPN and CDR2 SVGIG (reference sequence). CDR3 length equals 13 residues. V trimming: 1 base; J trimming: 6 bases; junction bases outside the gene matches: 3. This CDR3 reads CAWSDGRGDTQYF. CDR3 sequence (DNA): TGTGCCTGGAGTGACGGGAGGGGGGATACGCAGTATTTT.

The chain links TRBV20-1 to TRBJ1-5; TRBD1 is a possible D gene (5 bases). Germline-derived CDR1 and CDR2 are DFQATT and SNEGSKA (reference sequence). There are 15 residues in the CDR3. V lost 1 base, J lost 0 bases, and 10 bases lay in between. The CDR3 bases are TGCAGTGCTAGAGGGGGCCAGTATAGCAATCAGCCCCAGCATTTT. Its protein product is CSARGGQYSNQPQHF.

The chain couples TRBV20-1 to TRBJ2-3, with 10 bases matching TRBD2. Germline CDR1 and CDR2: DFQATT and SNEGSKA (reference sequence). This CDR3 comprises 16 residues. The junction had 11 bases not matched to a gene; V was cut back by 6 bases and J by 2 bases. CDR3 amino acids: CSASPPSGGSTDTQYF. The CDR3 region has the DNA TGCAGTGCCTCCCCCCCTAGCGGGGGATCCACAGATACGCAGTATTTT.

The chain links TRBV19 to TRBJ1-5; 8 bases line up with TRBD1. The CDR3 loop spans 17 amino acids. CDR1 LNHDA and CDR2 SQIVND come from the germline V gene (reference sequence). V trimming: 1 base; J trimming: 3 bases; junction bases outside the gene matches: 8. CDR3 region: CASSIGRTGNTNQPQHF. The CDR3 DNA is TGTGCCAGTAGTATAGGAAGGACAGGGAATACCAATCAGCCCCAGCATTTT.

V is TRBV12-3 or TRBV12-4 and J is TRBJ2-4, with D possibly matching TRBD1 (5 bases). The CDR3 is 14 residues long. Trimming left V 5 bases short and J 6 bases short, with 14 bases between. CDR3 in amino acids: CASSTRQWRNIQYF. The CDR3 region has the DNA TGTGCCAGCAGTACTCGACAGTGGCGAAACATTCAGTACTTC.

The chain combines TRBV5-1 with TRBJ2-7; 9 bases agree with TRBD1. V was pared by 5 bases and J by 6 bases, with 9 bases of the junction left unmatched. The CDR3 is made up of 14 amino acids. Germline CDR1 and CDR2: SGHRS and YFSETQ. The CDR3 loop is CASRTGTGSVEQYF. CDR3 DNA sequence: TGCGCCAGCAGAACCGGGACAGGGTCGGTCGAGCAGTACTTC.

This clonotype was counted only a few times. The rearrangement links TRBV20-1 to TRBJ2-5; 10 bases align to TRBD2. Unmatched junction bases numbered 11, after V lost 5 bases and J lost 2 bases. Looked up from germline, CDR1 is DFQATT and CDR2 is SNEGSKA (reference sequence). The CDR3 is 16 residues long. DNA of the CDR3: TGCAGTGCTCACCCCCTAGCGGGGGCCAATCAAGAGACCCAGTACTTC. It specifies CSAHPLAGANQETQYF.

The chain employs TRBV7-2 and TRBJ2-3; 10 positions agree with TRBD2. V lost 5 bases to trimming and J lost 3 bases; unmatched junction nucleotides: 2. Looked up from germline, CDR1 is SGHTA and CDR2 is FQGNSA. There are 14 residues in the CDR3. Here the CDR3 DNA reads TGTGCCAGCAGCCGTAGCGGGGGGACAGATACGCAGTATTTT. Its translation: CASSRSGGTDTQYF.

This clonotype appeared a few times. The rearrangement links TRBV7-2 to TRBJ1-4, with D uncertain. Trimming took off 5 bases at V and 2 bases at J, with 12 bases between the two ends. The length of the CDR3 is 15 residues. Germline values: CDR1 SGHTA, CDR2 FQGNSA. The CDR3 sequence is CASSRDGRTNEKLFF. CDR3 nucleotide sequence: TGTGCCAGCAGCCGAGACGGACGGACTAATGAAAAACTGTTTTTT.

The chain has TRBV7-2 and TRBJ1-4, with 9 bases aligning to TRBD1. Germline V gene data show CDR1 as SGHTA and CDR2 as FQGNSA. V dropped 3 bases and J dropped 7; count of bases not matched to a gene: 6. CDR3 length: 15 residues. The CDR3 DNA reads as TGTGCCAGCAGCTTGACCGGGACAGGGTTTGAAAAACTGTTTTTT. It is translated as CASSLTGTGFEKLFF.

J is TRBJ2-5 and V is TRBV18; D is uncertain. The CDR3 runs 12 residues. CDR1 is KGHSH, CDR2 LQKENI, per germline. The V end lost 1 base, the J end lost 3 bases, and 3 bases lay between the germline ends. The CDR3 region has the DNA TGTGCCAGCTCACCACAGGAAGAGACCCAGTACTTC. This translates into CASSPQEETQYF.

V and J are TRBV7-9 and TRBJ1-2; D not certain. The CDR3 runs to 12 residues. V lost 3 bases to trimming and J lost 5 bases, with 7 bases between them. CDR1 is SEHNR, CDR2 FQNEAQ, per germline (reference sequence). CDR3 in DNA: TGTGCCAGCAGCTTTATAGAATATGGCTACACCTTC. The encoded protein is CASSFIEYGYTF.

This chain uses TRBV29-1 with TRBJ1-5, with 7 bases matching TRBD1. The germline V gene has CDR1 SQVTM and CDR2 ANQGSEA. Trimming removed 6 bases from V and 0 bases from J; junction bases left unmatched: 8. This CDR3 region has 15 residues. CDR3: CSVLLGQASNQPQHF. The DNA for the CDR3 is TGCAGCGTCCTCCTTGGACAGGCTAGCAATCAGCCCCAGCATTTT.

This chain uses TRBV20-1 with TRBJ1-1, with D possibly matching TRBD1 (6 bases). CDR3 length equals 15 residues. From germline, CDR1 is DFQATT and CDR2 SNEGSKA (reference sequence). Trimming removed 0 bases at V and 6 bases at J, with 17 bases between. The CDR3, as DNA: TGCAGTGCTAGAGAGGGGGGGCGCGTGCCATCTGAAGCTTTCTTT. Protein: CSAREGGRVPSEAFF.

This clonotype was found once. The chain links TRBV6-2 or TRBV6-3 to TRBJ1-6; 7 nucleotides match TRBD1. This CDR3 has 13 amino acids. The V gene's germline CDR1 is MNHEY and CDR2 SVGEGT. V dropped 9 bases and J dropped 7; count of bases not matched to a gene: 6. DNA of the CDR3: TGTGCCAGGCGTAGGGGACAGAATTCACCCCTCCACTTT. Protein product: CARRRGQNSPLHF.

The sample holds a few counts of this clonotype. V and J are TRBV20-1 and TRBJ1-5, with D possibly being TRBD1 (5 bases). Germline loops: CDR1 DFQATT, CDR2 SNEGSKA (reference sequence). The CDR3 length is 14 residues. V was clipped by 0 bases and J by 7 bases, with 13 bases between them. CDR3 in amino acids: CSARDLQGGQPQHF. The CDR3 DNA follows: TGCAGTGCTAGAGATCTTCAGGGTGGCCAGCCCCAGCATTTT.

This clonotype has just a few counts. J is TRBJ2-2 and V is TRBV30; 15 bases map to TRBD2. Germline V gene sequence: CDR1 GTSNPN, CDR2 SVGIG (reference sequence). The CDR3 consists of 20 residues. V trimming: 3 bases; J trimming: 4 bases; junction bases outside the gene matches: 15. The CDR3 nucleotides are TGTGCCTGGAGCACACTTGGACTAGCGGGGGGGCTGATTTCCACCGGGGAGCTGTTTTTT. Amino acids: CAWSTLGLAGGLISTGELFF.

The chain couples TRBV5-4 to TRBJ2-7; the match to TRBD2 covers 9 bases. After removal of 0 bases from V and 2 bases from J, the junction contained 3 bases not matched to a gene. The CDR3 is 15 residues long. CDR1 and CDR2 from the germline V gene are SGHNT and YYREEE (reference sequence). CDR3 amino acids: CASSLVAGGPYEQYF. The CDR3 DNA reads TGTGCCAGCAGCTTGGTTGCGGGAGGGCCCTACGAGCAGTACTTC. The whole variable domain, remainder taken from reference TRBV5-4 and TRBJ2-7, is ETGVTQSPTHLIKTRGQQVTLRCSSQSGHNTVSWYQQALGQGPQFIFQYYREEENGRGNFPPRFSGLQFPNYSSELNVNALELDDSALYLCASSLVAGGPYEQYFGPGTRLTVT.

This sequence joins TRBV27 and TRBJ2-7; 7 bases align to TRBD1. Germline V CDR1 and CDR2: MNHEY, SMNVEV (reference sequence). The V segment lost 5 bases and the J segment 3 bases; nucleotides outside the gene matches: 4. The CDR3 runs 13 residues. CDR3 coding DNA: TGTGCCAGCAGTGTCGGACAGGTCTACGAGCAGTACTTC. This gives the protein CASSVGQVYEQYF.

This chain joins TRBV11-3 and TRBJ2-3, with D unclear. The CDR3 is 14 amino acids. The V gene lost 5 bases and the J gene lost 4 bases, with 13 bases spanning the gap. The V gene's germline CDR1 is SGHNT and CDR2 YENEEA. The CDR3 sequence is CASSPRTSSDTQYF. The DNA for the CDR3 is TGTGCCAGCAGCCCACGGACGTCCTCAGATACGCAGTATTTT.

The gene calls are TRBV6-1 and TRBJ2-1; TRBD2 agrees at 9 bases. Germline assignment: CDR1 MNHNS and CDR2 SASEGT. Unmatched junction bases numbered 3, after V lost 6 bases and J lost 0 bases. This CDR3 is 15 amino acids long. The CDR3 coding sequence is TGTGCCAGCAGAAGGCGGGAGGGCTCCTACAATGAGCAGTTCTTC. Translating it yields CASRRREGSYNEQFF.

The gene calls are TRBV6-1 and TRBJ2-7, with 11 bases that match TRBD1. The CDR3 is made up of 15 amino acids. Germline CDR1 and CDR2: MNHNS and SASEGT. V was pared by 8 bases and J by 6 bases, with 12 bases of the junction left unmatched. Written as DNA, the CDR3 is TGTGCCAGCCGCTTAACCGGGACAGGGGGGCGCGAGCAGTACTTC. Protein sequence: CASRLTGTGGREQYF.

CDR3 protein: CAWSQFAIGAEAFF. CDR3 DNA sequence: TGTGCCTGGAGTCAGTTCGCCATTGGAGCTGAAGCTTTCTTT. The chain recombines TRBV30 with TRBJ1-1; D remains ambiguous. In germline, CDR1 is GTSNPN, CDR2 SVGIG (reference sequence). V was cut by 2 bases and J by 6 bases, with 16 bases left in between. The CDR3 is 14 amino acids.

The V and J genes are TRBV3-1 and TRBJ1-5, with TRBD1 as a possible D gene (5 bases). V lost 3 bases and J lost 0, with 9 bases in between. CDR3 length: 15 residues. CDR1 and CDR2 from the germline V gene are LGHDT and YNNKEL (reference sequence). The CDR3 protein is CASSQGLHSNQPQHF. The CDR3 DNA sequence: TGTGCCAGCAGCCAGGGACTACATAGCAATCAGCCCCAGCATTTT.

The gene calls are TRBV20-1 and TRBJ1-4; tentative D call: TRBD1 (6 bases). Germline values: CDR1 DFQATT, CDR2 SNEGSKA (reference sequence). This CDR3 is built from 13 residues. V was trimmed by 6 bases and J by 4 bases, leaving 12 bases between them. CDR3 in amino acids: CSAPGQINEKLFF. The CDR3 region has the DNA TGCAGTGCCCCCGGACAGATTAATGAAAAACTGTTTTTT.

This clonotype was seen once. V is TRBV5-1 and J is TRBJ2-3; D unclear. Per germline, CDR1 SGHRS and CDR2 YFSETQ. V was shortened by 5 bases and J by 1 base, with 11 bases between the two germline ends. The CDR3 has 14 amino acids. The CDR3 region is CASRVTTGTDTQYF. CDR3 in DNA: TGCGCCAGCAGGGTAACGACGGGCACAGATACGCAGTATTTT.